This TCR beta chain appears in the sequencing data of a study of Ad26.COV2.S vaccination and SARS-CoV-2 variants listed by TCRdb under 2021. In terms of the full investigation: Donors in the vaccine arm were drawn from COV1001, a multicentre, randomized, double-blind, placebo-controlled phase I-IIa trial testing Ad26.COV2.S in healthy adults. Ad26.COV2.S was administered intramuscularly at 5 x 10^10 or 1 x 10^11 viral particles, either as a single shot or as two shots given 56 days apart. The specificity and breadth of SARS-CoV-2-reactive T cell receptors after Ad26.COV2.S vaccination were assessed by TCRbeta repertoire sequencing. The TCR-sequenced set comprised approximately 30 samples: some 19 Ad26.COV2.S vaccine recipients, 5 placebo recipients and 8 SARS-CoV-2 convalescent individuals. Investigators did not know the trial group allocation while performing experiments and assessing outcomes. Trial participants were randomized into five groups of five, in which low-dose or high-dose Ad26.COV2.S was given once or twice, or placebo was given on both occasions. Overall study results and their limits: Compared with placebo recipients, Ad26.COV2.S recipients showed higher spike-specific TCR breadth (P = 0.0014). The study was not powered to compare responses between vaccine doses or regimens. Substantial breadth of spike-specific CD8+ and CD4+ T cell responses was reported after vaccination. The authors noted that total T cell responses may have been underestimated by the TCR breadth and depth analyses. Vaccine and placebo recipients had comparable non-spike TCR breadth, which fits with the vaccine containing only spike.

This clone has a single count. Its antigen has not been determined. There are no base qualities to consult, and no much larger clone falls within one base. What this sample's treatment or condition label stands for: 19 received Ad26.COV2.S at low or high dose, single or two shots; about 5 received placebo; per-sample allocation not given. Repertoires of vaccine and placebo recipients were sequenced from samples taken on day 63 after the first injection. Cohort 1b enrolled 25 or so adults aged 18-55 years at a single site in Boston, USA, between 29 July and 7 August 2020. Ad26.COV2.S consisted of a replication-incompetent adenovirus type 26 vector by which a prefusion-stabilized SARS-CoV-2 spike protein from the original Wuhan strain was expressed. The immunoSEQ Assay was the method used to sequence TCRbeta CDR3 regions. After extraction, genomic DNA underwent amplification by bias-controlled multiplex PCR, followed by high-throughput sequencing. Per the original workflow: To quantify the absolute abundance of each unique TCRbeta CDR3 region, sequences were collapsed and filtered. T cell fraction was estimated by normalizing TCRbeta template counts to usable DNA, which was measured by amplifying reference genes present in all nucleated cells. Repertoire TCRs were annotated as SARS-CoV-2-specific by exact matching of V gene, CDR3 amino acid sequence and J gene to a known reactive TCR set. MIRA supplied the reference SARS-CoV-2 TCR set, which was filtered for enrichment in COVID-19-positive ImmuneCODE repertoires so that public or cross-reactive TCRs were removed. Drawing on the MIRA antigens, annotated TCRs were analysed further at the level of specific ORF or position within ORF. Breadth was defined as the number of annotated unique rearrangements divided by the total number of unique productive rearrangements, and depth was defined as the summed frequency of the annotated unique rearrangements. Two-sided Wilcoxon rank-sum tests were applied when comparing TCR breadth between groups. The source is immuneACCESS, and TCRdb retained only in-frame sequences with V and J called. Part of the clones is not carried over; for the studies checked, unresolved V genes explain less than half of this, and the remainder is unexplained. V and J calls and clone size are as listed in that table; D and trimming were resolved from the DNA. Across this sample there are hundreds of thousands of clones, with 90% seen only once. 9% to 15% of the sample rests with the top ten.

Trimmed from V: 6 bases; trimmed from J: 5 bases; junction bases lacking a gene match: 9. Spanning cysteine to phenylalanine, the CDR3 consists of 15 amino acids. The read is trimmed to its CDR3 DNA, 45 bases read in frame from base 1. From a lookup of the germline V gene, CDR1 and CDR2 are SNHLY and FYNNEI. The source is a person between 18 and 59 years old who received the Ad26.COV2.S COVID-19 vaccine or a placebo. Sequenced material: peripheral blood, taken in a trial of Ad26.COV2.S vaccine versus placebo. In this chain, TRBV2 is recombined with TRBJ2-7, and TRBD2 aligns with 11 junction nucleotides. The CDR3 amino acid sequence is: CASSPTSGSPHEQYF. The nucleotide sequence is given as TGTGCCAGCAGCCCTACTAGCGGGAGTCCTCACGAGCAGTACTTC.